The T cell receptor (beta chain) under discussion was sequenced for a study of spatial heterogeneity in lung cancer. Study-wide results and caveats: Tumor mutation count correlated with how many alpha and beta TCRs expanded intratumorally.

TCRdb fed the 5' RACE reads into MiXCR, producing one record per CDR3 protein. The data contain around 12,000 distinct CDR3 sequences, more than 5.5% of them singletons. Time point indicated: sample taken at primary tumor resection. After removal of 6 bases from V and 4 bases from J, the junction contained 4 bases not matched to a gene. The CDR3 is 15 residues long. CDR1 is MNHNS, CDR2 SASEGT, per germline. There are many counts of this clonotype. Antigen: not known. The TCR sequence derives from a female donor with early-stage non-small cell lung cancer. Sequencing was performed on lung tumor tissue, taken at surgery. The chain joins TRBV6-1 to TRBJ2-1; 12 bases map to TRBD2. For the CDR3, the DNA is TGTGCCAGCAGCCGCGGACTAGCGGGGTACAATGAGCAGTTCTTC. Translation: CASSRGLAGYNEQFF.